This note documents a single T cell receptor (beta chain) sequence. Germline CDR1 GTSNPN, CDR2 SVGIG (reference sequence). The CDR3 is 12 residues long. With V trimmed by 8 bases and J by 6 bases, 6 bases remained unmatched. These data are taken from a study of blood T cell repertoires in COVID-19. Produced via immunoSEQ multiplex PCR; TCRdb's table is partial and in-frame only. The sample records a few hundred thousand clones, over 80% being singletons. The receptor was isolated from a woman aged 65 to 85 with COVID-19, enrolled during active disease. Sequences were obtained from peripheral blood. This chain connects TRBV30 to TRBJ2-2; TRBD2 matches at 7 bases. The DNA of the CDR3 is TGTGCCGGGGCGCTAGCGGCCGGGGAGCTGTTTTTT. It yields the protein CAGALAAGELFF.